This TCR beta chain was observed in a study of OX40 agonist ivuxolimab in advanced cancers. Study overall: An agonistic anti-OX40 (CD134) antibody, ivuxolimab, was used to treat the patients. The group had a mean age of 60 years, ranged from about 20 to 90, and was less than 85% male. Partial responses, seen in three patients, involved one hepatocellular carcinoma and two cutaneous melanomas.

Peripheral blood came from all dose cohorts at three timepoints. Data came from immunoSEQ multiplex PCR; TCRdb stores just in-frame clones and leaves some out. The sample has about 82,000 clones; 75% to 90% are singletons. The sequence was obtained from an adult with an advanced solid tumor such as melanoma, head and neck, liver or kidney cancer. Sequencing was performed on CD4+ or CD8+ T cells sorted from blood, taken in a trial of the OX40 agonist ivuxolimab.

For the CDR3, the DNA is TGTGCCGCACGGACAGGGGGAAGAAATGGCTACACCTTC. The encoded protein is CAARTGGRNGYTF. This chain joins TRBV6-5 and TRBJ1-2; 10 bases match TRBD1. Per germline, CDR1 MNHEY and CDR2 SVGAGI. The CDR3 runs 13 residues. V lost 11 bases to trimming and J lost 6 bases; unmatched junction nucleotides: 9.